This TCR beta chain comes out of a study of cytomegalovirus exposure and HLA in healthy donors. PCR primers comprised 60 Vbeta and 13 Jbeta primers. The protocol was immunoSEQ multiplex PCR, while the TCRdb copy is restricted to in-frame clones and leaves out a portion. This sample has 150,000 to 200,000 clones, with 60% to 85% found just once. The CDR3 sequence is 14 residues long. The V segment lost 5 bases and the J segment 7 bases; nucleotides outside the gene matches: 6. Germline V gene sequence: CDR1 LNHDA, CDR2 SQIVND (reference sequence). Material: PBMCs. The chain has TRBV19 and TRBJ1-5; 9 nucleotides agree with TRBD1. This clonotype was obtained from a woman between 45 and 60 years old in good health and CMV-seropositive. CDR3 sequence reads: CASSSTGGRQPQHF. In DNA, the CDR3 is TGTGCCAGTAGTTCTACAGGGGGCCGCCAGCCCCAGCATTTT.